This TCR beta chain was retrieved from a study of Ad26.COV2.S vaccination and SARS-CoV-2 variants (TCRdb year 2021). A note on the overall study: Donors in the vaccine arm were drawn from COV1001, a multicentre, randomized, double-blind, placebo-controlled phase I-IIa trial testing Ad26.COV2.S in healthy adults. Ad26.COV2.S was administered intramuscularly at a dose of 5x10^10 or 1x10^11 viral particles, either as one shot or as two shots given 56 days apart. TCRbeta repertoire sequencing served as the tool for gauging how specific and how broad the SARS-CoV-2-reactive T cell receptors were following Ad26.COV2.S vaccination. The TCR-sequenced set comprised approximately 32 samples: approximately 20 Ad26.COV2.S vaccine recipients, 5 placebo recipients and 8 SARS-CoV-2 convalescent individuals. Participants in the trial were split at random into five groups of five each, receiving low-dose or high-dose Ad26.COV2.S once or twice, or else placebo on both occasions. Investigators remained blinded to trial group allocation during experiments and outcome assessment.

The CDR3 has 13 amino acids, counting the end cysteine and phenylalanine. The only DNA kept is the CDR3, 39 bases in frame from the first base. Trimming at the junction amounts to 2 bases on V and 6 bases on J, and the germline ends lie 8 bases apart. Taken from the germline V gene, the CDR1 and CDR2 loops are SGHTA and FQGTGA. TCRbeta CDR3 regions were sequenced with the immunoSEQ Assay. After extraction, genomic DNA underwent amplification by bias-controlled multiplex PCR, followed by high-throughput sequencing. The paper's data handling went like this. Collapsing and filtering of sequences were performed to quantify the absolute abundance of each unique TCRbeta CDR3 region. T cell fraction was estimated by normalizing TCRbeta template counts to usable DNA, which was measured by amplifying reference genes present in all nucleated cells. Repertoire TCRs were annotated as SARS-CoV-2-specific when V gene, CDR3 amino acid sequence and J gene were exactly matched to a known reactive TCR set. MIRA supplied the reference SARS-CoV-2 TCR set, which was filtered for enrichment in COVID-19-positive ImmuneCODE repertoires so that public or cross-reactive TCRs were removed. Drawing on the MIRA antigens, annotated TCRs were analysed further at the level of specific ORF or position within ORF. Breadth was defined as the number of annotated unique rearrangements divided by the total number of unique productive rearrangements, and depth was defined as the summed frequency of the annotated unique rearrangements. Two-sided Wilcoxon rank-sum tests were used to compare TCR breadth between groups. Sourced from immuneACCESS, this table was stored by TCRdb with only in-frame sequences that have V and J called. A share of the clones is absent; for the studies checked, an unresolved V gene accounts for under half, and the remainder has no known explanation. V and J calls and clone size come straight from that table; D and trimming were deduced from the DNA. The sample includes about 480,000 clones, with roughly 89% observed a single time. Around 13% of the sample rests with the top ten.

Study-wide conclusions, independent of this receptor: After vaccination, spike-specific CD8+ and CD4+ T cell responses were reported to show substantial breadth. Comparing responses between vaccine doses or regimens was not something the study was powered to do. Non-spike TCR breadth was comparable between vaccine and placebo recipients, consistent with the vaccine containing only spike. Compared with placebo recipients, Ad26.COV2.S recipients showed higher spike-specific TCR breadth (P = 0.0014). According to the authors, total T cell responses may have been underestimated by the TCR breadth and depth analyses.

On this clone: Its antigen specificity is not known. Base qualities are not recorded, but no much larger clone differs from it by a single base.

The treatment or condition label, read with the paper, signifies: over 15 received Ad26.COV2.S at low or high dose, single or two shots; five or six received placebo; per-sample allocation not given. Repertoires of vaccine and placebo recipients were sequenced from samples collected on day 63 after the first injection. Cohort 1b enrolled around 24 adults aged 18-55 years at a single site in Boston, USA, between 29 July and 7 August 2020. Ad26.COV2.S was a replication-incompetent adenovirus type 26 vector that expressed a prefusion-stabilized SARS-CoV-2 spike protein derived from the original Wuhan strain.

Sample: peripheral blood, taken in a trial of Ad26.COV2.S vaccine versus placebo. This receptor was identified in a person between 18 and 65 years old who received the Ad26.COV2.S COVID-19 vaccine or a placebo. The sequence links TRBV7-3 to TRBJ2-1, with the D gene not clear enough to name. The CDR3: CASSLARFNEQFF. Here is the DNA: TGTGCCAGCAGCTTAGCTAGATTCAATGAGCAGTTCTTC.